The rows below give T cell receptor beta chains drawn from one sample of a study of cytomegalovirus exposure and HLA in healthy donors. Assay used: immunoSEQ multiplex PCR; TCRdb lists only in-frame clones, some missing. Of about 100,000 clones listed, less than 80% were seen once; the top ten hold roughly 7.8%. Sequencing was done on a sample of PBMCs. Receptor source: a man aged 25 to 40 in good health and CMV-seronegative. The CDR3 runs from the conserved cysteine through the conserved F or W. The D gene is left open where the match is weak. The listing skips clone size in some rows; elsewhere it reads once, few, many or a size class.

j_call | cdr3_length | v_call | d_call | clone_size | cdr3_nt | cdr3_aa
TRBJ1-1 | 13 | TRBV18 | NA | NA | TGTGCCAGCTCACCCGGTCAGGCGTTTGAAGCTTTCTTT | CASSPGQAFEAFF
TRBJ1-4 | 14 | TRBV5-4 | NA | NA | TGTGCCAGCGCAGAGGCAGCAACTAATGAAAAACTGTTTTTT | CASAEAATNEKLFF
TRBJ1-1 | 10 | TRBV2 | TRBD1 | NA | TGTGCCAGCAGCTACTACAGGGGTTTCTTT | CASSYYRGFF
TRBJ2-3 | 15 | TRBV30 | TRBD2 | NA | TGTGCCTGGAGTGTGGGACTAGCGGGAGTAGATACGCAGTATTTT | CAWSVGLAGVDTQYF
TRBJ2-6 | 19 | TRBV5-6 | NA | NA | TGTGCCAGCAGCTTGGCCCCCAGGCCACCCCCCTCTGGGGCCAACGTCCTGACTTTC | CASSLAPRPPPSGANVLTF
TRBJ2-7 | 13 | TRBV6-1 | TRBD1 | NA | TGTGCCAGCAGGTCCAGGGGGCTCACCGAGCAGTACTTC | CASRSRGLTEQYF
TRBJ2-7 | 11 | TRBV7-6 | NA | many | TGTGCCAGCAGCTTAGATCAAGAGCAGTACTTC | CASSLDQEQYF
TRBJ2-5 | 13 | TRBV29-1 | NA | NA | TGCAGCGCCGGCTGGGACATACAAGAGACCCAGTACTTC | CSAGWDIQETQYF
TRBJ2-1 | 18 | TRBV19 | NA | few | TGTGCCAGTAGTACTAACCCGACTCAAGGGCAGGGGTACAATGAGCAGTTCTTC | CASSTNPTQGQGYNEQFF
TRBJ2-3 | 16 | TRBV6-4 | TRBD2 | NA | TGTGCCAGCAGTGACTCGTCTAGCGGGGGCACAGATACGCAGTATTTT | CASSDSSSGGTDTQYF
TRBJ2-7 | 13 | TRBV6-1 | NA | NA | TGTGCCAGCAGCGCCGACAGGTTTGGTGGCCAGTACTTC | CASSADRFGGQYF
TRBJ2-3 | 14 | TRBV9 | TRBD1 | once | TGTGCCAGCAGCGATCGGGACAGGGGAGATACGCAGTATTTT | CASSDRDRGDTQYF
TRBJ2-7 | 15 | TRBV5-1 | NA | NA | TGCGCCAGCAGCTTGGGGCAGGGGGGCCCCTACGAGCAGTACTTC | CASSLGQGGPYEQYF
TRBJ2-1 | 11 | TRBV11-2 | NA | NA | TGTGCCAGCAGCCCATTGAATGAGCAGTTCTTC | CASSPLNEQFF